These 25 T cell receptor beta chains share one sample of origin, sequenced in a study of T cells after yellow fever vaccination. TCRdb re-called the 5' RACE reads with MiXCR, one entry per CDR3 protein. Among approximately 550,000 distinct CDR3 sequences listed, over 15% were seen once. The sample here was PBMCs, taken 15 days after the yellow fever booster vaccination. Source of these receptors: a man aged 25 to 40 who received the YFV17D yellow fever vaccine.

This clonotype was recorded at least ten times. This rearrangement joins TRBV29-1 to TRBJ2-6; D not resolved. Germline V gives CDR1 SQVTM, CDR2 ANQGSEA. The CDR3 has 14 amino acids. Trimming cost V 5 bases and J 4 bases, with 12 bases left between them. The CDR3 sequence is CSVPKGSGANVLTF. CDR3 coding DNA: TGCAGCGTTCCCAAGGGATCCGGGGCCAACGTCCTGACTTTC.

This clonotype was observed once. Here the CDR3 DNA reads TGCAGTGCTACCCGGGAGAGCTCCTACAATGAGCAGTTCTTC. Translation gives CSATRESSYNEQFF. V gene TRBV20-1 combines with J gene TRBJ2-1; a possible D gene is TRBD2 (6 bases). V lost 4 bases, J lost 0 bases, and 10 bases lay in between. The CDR3 consists of 14 residues. CDR1 is DFQATT, CDR2 SNEGSKA, per germline (reference sequence).

This clonotype showed up just a few times. In DNA, the CDR3 is TGTGCCAGCAGCTCAACAGGGGTGACTGAAGCTTTCTTT. Encoded protein: CASSSTGVTEAFF. The chain is built from TRBV7-9 and TRBJ1-1; 7 nucleotides match TRBD1. Germline V gene sequence: CDR1 SEHNR, CDR2 FQNEAQ (reference sequence). The CDR3 runs 13 residues. V trimming: 4 bases; J trimming: 5 bases; junction bases outside the gene matches: 4.

The chain combines TRBV25-1 with TRBJ2-1; D ambiguous. The germline V gene has CDR1 MGHDK and CDR2 SYGVNS. The V and J ends lost 9 bases and 11 bases respectively, with 5 bases between them. This CDR3 is built from 8 residues. CDR3 loop: CASGKQFF. The CDR3 region has the DNA TGTGCCAGTGGAAAGCAGTTCTTC. Based on the CDR3 plus reference TRBV25-1 and TRBJ2-1, the full variable domain is EADIYQTPRYLVIGTGKKITLECSQTMGHDKMYWYQQDPGMELHLIHYSYGVNSTEKGDLSSESTVSRIRTEHFPLTLESARPSHTSQYLCASGKQFFGPGTRLTVL.

This clonotype showed up just a few times. This chain uses TRBV20-1 with TRBJ2-1; D uncertain. The V gene's germline CDR1 is DFQATT and CDR2 SNEGSKA (reference sequence). The CDR3 totals 12 residues. CDR3 protein: CSTLLSYNEQFF. The CDR3 DNA reads TGCAGCACCCTCCTCTCATACAATGAGCAGTTCTTC.

V and J are TRBV3-1 and TRBJ1-5; possibly TRBD1 for D (6 bases). Trimming shortened V by 2 bases and J by 3 bases, and 8 bases separated the two germline ends. Germline values: CDR1 LGHDT, CDR2 YNNKEL (reference sequence). The CDR3 loop spans 14 amino acids. CDR3 DNA: TGTGCCAGCAGCCAAACAGGGAACAATCAGCCCCAGCATTTT. Protein: CASSQTGNNQPQHF.

The chain couples TRBV19 to TRBJ2-7; D gene uncertain. Germline values: CDR1 LNHDA, CDR2 SQIVND (reference sequence). Trimming pared 6 bases from V and 2 bases from J, leaving 14 bases between. The CDR3 length is 14 residues. CDR3 nucleotides: TGTGCCAGTAGACCAGCTGGTCCCCCCTACGAGCAGTACTTC. Translation: CASRPAGPPYEQYF.

The chain recombines TRBV7-2 with TRBJ2-3; D unresolved. V was shortened by 0 bases and J by 6 bases, with 19 bases between the two germline ends. There are 17 residues in the CDR3. Germline V CDR1 and CDR2: SGHTA, FQGNSA. The CDR3: CASSLAWQTTPPDTQYF. The CDR3 DNA reads as TGTGCCAGCAGCTTAGCCTGGCAGACCACCCCTCCGGATACGCAGTATTTT.

V and J are TRBV7-8 and TRBJ2-7; unclear D gene. This CDR3 contains 15 residues. Germline V CDR1 and CDR2: SGHVS, FQNEAQ. The V end was cut by 0 bases, the J end by 3 bases, with 12 bases between. Here the CDR3 reads CASSLAIQSRYEQYF. CDR3 DNA sequence: TGTGCCAGCAGCTTAGCAATCCAGAGCCGCTACGAGCAGTACTTC. Complete variable domain (other parts from reference TRBV7-8 and TRBJ2-7): GAGVSQSPRYKVAKRGQDVALRCDPISGHVSLFWYQQALGQGPEFLTYFQNEAQLDKSGLPSDRFFAERPEGSVSTLKIQRTQQEDSAVYLCASSLAIQSRYEQYFGPGTRLTVT.

Ten or more counts support this clonotype. The chain links TRBV20-1 to TRBJ2-7; D is possibly TRBD1 (5 bases). V shed 2 bases and J shed 6 bases, with 14 bases lying between them. The CDR3 consists of 13 residues. Germline CDR1 is DFQATT and CDR2 is SNEGSKA (reference sequence). CDR3: CSARLGPTGEQYF. The CDR3 nucleotides read TGCAGTGCTAGACTGGGCCCTACAGGCGAGCAGTACTTC.

V is TRBV12-3 or TRBV12-4 and J is TRBJ2-2; 11 bases align to TRBD1. The length of the CDR3 is 16 residues. J was trimmed by 7 bases and V by 6 bases; bases with no gene match: 10. CDR3 amino acids: CASRIGTGGSFGELFF. CDR3 in DNA: TGTGCCAGCAGGATTGGGACAGGGGGAAGTTTCGGGGAGCTGTTTTTT.

This clonotype was found a few times. The chain carries TRBV12-3 or TRBV12-4 and TRBJ1-1; D ambiguous. V dropped 6 bases and J dropped 8 bases, with 16 bases sitting between them. The CDR3 covers 13 residues. The CDR3 reads CASRTREASEAFF. CDR3 nucleotides: TGTGCCAGCAGGACCCGGGAAGCCTCGGAAGCTTTCTTT.

V and J are TRBV20-1 and TRBJ2-3; the match to TRBD2 covers 15 bases. The CDR3 has 15 amino acids. Germline lookup yields CDR1 DFQATT and CDR2 SNEGSKA (reference sequence). The trim removed 6 bases at V and 4 bases at J, leaving 5 bases unmatched. CDR3 region: CSAGLAGGRADTQYF. The CDR3 DNA sequence: TGCAGTGCCGGACTAGCGGGAGGGCGAGCAGATACGCAGTATTTT.

The CDR3 DNA is TGTGCCAGCAGCCCGCCCGGGACGGTGACCTACGAGCAGTACTTC. It is translated as CASSPPGTVTYEQYF. The V call is TRBV11-2, the J call TRBJ2-7; possibly TRBD1 or TRBD2 for D (5 bases each). Per germline, CDR1 SGHAT and CDR2 FQNNGV. The CDR3 covers 15 residues. Trimming took off 5 bases at V and 2 bases at J, with 16 bases between the two ends.

V and J are TRBV9 and TRBJ2-3; TRBD2 matches at 9 bases. The CDR3 has 16 residues. Germline trimming cut 0 bases from V and 4 bases from J; bases unmatched to any gene: 6. Looked up from germline, CDR1 is SGDLS and CDR2 is YYNGEE. The CDR3 DNA sequence: TGTGCCAGCAGCGTAGCGGCGGGAGGGTTCTCAGATACGCAGTATTTT. Translated, it gives CASSVAAGGFSDTQYF.

The V call is TRBV6-5, the J call TRBJ2-7; D remains ambiguous. The germline V and J ends were trimmed by 11 bases and 5 bases, with 10 bases remaining between them. The V gene's germline CDR1 is MNHEY and CDR2 SVGAGI. The CDR3 totals 10 residues. The CDR3 sequence: CAGSCHEQYF. CDR3 DNA: TGTGCCGGCTCCTGCCACGAGCAGTACTTC.

V gene TRBV6-1 combines with J gene TRBJ1-2, with TRBD1 as a possible D gene (5 bases). Looked up from germline, CDR1 is MNHNS and CDR2 is SASEGT. This CDR3 is 14 amino acids long. The ends were cut back, 2 bases at V and 6 bases at J, with 13 bases in the middle. The CDR3 sequence is CASSEFQGANGYTF. In DNA form, the CDR3 reads TGTGCCAGCAGTGAATTCCAGGGAGCGAATGGCTACACCTTC.

In nucleotides, the CDR3 is TGCGCCAGCAGTGATCGACTTTCCAGGGGATCTAGCACAGATACGCAGTATTTT. Its translation: CASSDRLSRGSSTDTQYF. The chain links TRBV10-2 to TRBJ2-3; D is possibly TRBD1 (6 bases). This CDR3 contains 18 residues. Germline lookup yields CDR1 WSHSY and CDR2 SAAADI. Trimming shortened V by 3 bases and J by 0 bases, and 19 bases separated the two germline ends.

This chain uses TRBV20-1 with TRBJ2-1, with 11 bases that match TRBD2. Losses at the gene ends were 5 bases for V and 8 bases for J; bases not matched to a gene: 8. Germline V gene sequence: CDR1 DFQATT, CDR2 SNEGSKA (reference sequence). The CDR3 has 14 residues. CDR3 DNA: TGCAGTGCTGTCCGGACTAGCGGGCCCCATGAGCAGTTCTTC. It encodes CSAVRTSGPHEQFF.

The rearrangement uses TRBV20-1 and TRBJ2-3; 7 bases fit TRBD2. The length of the CDR3 is 13 residues. J gave up 1 base and V 3 bases, and 1 base lay outside the gene matches. Germline V gene data show CDR1 as DFQATT and CDR2 as SNEGSKA (reference sequence). The chain's CDR3 is CSARAGGTDTQYF. The CDR3 DNA follows: TGCAGTGCTAGGGCGGGGGGCACAGATACGCAGTATTTT.

This clonotype was found a few times. The chain joins TRBV6-5 to TRBJ2-1; unclear D gene. This CDR3 contains 13 residues. Germline CDR1 reads MNHEY; CDR2 reads SVGAGI. V was pared by 3 bases and J by 10 bases, with 13 bases between. The CDR3 loop is CASSYLPQSEQFF. CDR3 coding DNA: TGTGCCAGCAGTTATCTCCCCCAATCCGAGCAGTTCTTC.

The sample holds a few counts of this clonotype. This chain connects TRBV7-8 to TRBJ2-1; 13 positions agree with TRBD2. CDR1 SGHVS and CDR2 FQNEAQ come from the germline V gene. The CDR3 is 16 residues long. Trimming at V came to 6 bases and at J to 7 bases, leaving 9 bases not matched to a gene. In nucleotides, the CDR3 is TGTGCCAGCAGAACCGGGACTAGCGGGATCTGGAATGAGCAGTTCTTC. Translated, it gives CASRTGTSGIWNEQFF.

This clonotype was seen a handful of times. V is TRBV10-3 and J is TRBJ2-3, with D maybe TRBD1 (5 bases). Trimming stripped 0 bases from V and 4 bases from J, with 5 bases between. CDR1 ENHRY and CDR2 SYGVKD come from the germline V gene. The length of the CDR3 is 13 residues. The DNA of the CDR3 is TGTGCCATCAGTGAGTCGGGGCCAGATACGCAGTATTTT. It codes for CAISESGPDTQYF.

This clonotype was counted ten times or more. The chain uses TRBV4-1 and TRBJ2-1; 10 bases line up with TRBD2. The CDR3 totals 17 residues. Per germline, CDR1 MGHRA and CDR2 YSYEKL. The V and J ends lost 0 bases and 9 bases, in that order; junction bases with no gene match: 11. The CDR3 protein is CASSQDQSTSGKSEQFF. The DNA of the CDR3 is TGCGCCAGCAGCCAAGATCAAAGCACTAGCGGGAAGAGTGAGCAGTTCTTC.

This clonotype has more than one count but fewer than ten. An end of the junction does not agree with germline; a read error may underlie this. The chain is built from TRBV20-1 and TRBJ2-2; D is possibly TRBD2 (5 bases). Germline assignment: CDR1 DFQATT and CDR2 SNEGSKA (reference sequence). The CDR3 spans 16 residues. In DNA, the CDR3 is TGCTGTGCTAGAGATTCGGGATTCGCGAACACCGGGGAGCTGTTTTTT. Its translation: CCARDSGFANTGELFF.